These 20 T cell receptor beta chains were all obtained from the same sample, sequenced in a study of tumor-infiltrating lymphocytes in primary liver carcinoma. Investigators took RNA and DNA out together from 20-30 mg of unsorted bulk tissue. TCR beta cDNA was made from 450 to 500 ng total RNA with a constant-region primer. For TCR beta, libraries were produced by three nested multiplex PCR rounds using slightly modified ARM-PCR. The first two PCR rounds, roughly 11 cycles each, used TRBV1-TRBV30 forward primers and a C-beta reverse primer. TCRdb reanalysed the multiplex PCR reads using MiXCR and keeps one entry per CDR3 protein. The table records approximately 92,000 distinct CDR3 sequences, around 68% of them present only once. The sequencing input was tumor-adjacent normal liver tissue. The receptor set was obtained from a middle-aged man with primary liver carcinoma and hepatitis B virus infection.

The V gene is TRBV19, the J gene TRBJ2-1; 12 nucleotides agree with TRBD2. Losses at the gene ends were 0 bases for V and 8 bases for J; bases not matched to a gene: 5. The germline gives CDR1 LNHDA, CDR2 SQIVND (reference sequence). The CDR3 runs to 16 residues. The CDR3 sequence: CASSIERASGRDEQFF. CDR3 sequence (DNA): TGTGCCAGTAGTATAGAGAGGGCTAGCGGGAGGGATGAGCAGTTCTTC.

This chain uses TRBV19 with TRBJ2-7; D gene ambiguous. Germline CDR1 and CDR2: LNHDA and SQIVND (reference sequence). V lost 8 bases to trimming and J lost 4 bases, with 12 bases between them. The CDR3 is 12 amino acids. This CDR3 reads CASGARGYEQYF. The DNA of the CDR3 is TGTGCCAGTGGCGCGAGAGGTTACGAGCAGTACTTC.

In its sample, this clonotype was seen many times. The chain links TRBV12-3 or TRBV12-4 to TRBJ2-7, with a possible D match to TRBD1 (5 bases). The V and J ends lost 3 bases and 3 bases respectively, with 12 bases between them. This CDR3 is 14 amino acids long. The CDR3 nucleotides are TGTGCCAGCAGTTTCAGGGCGGAGAGCTACGAGCAGTACTTC. It yields the protein CASSFRAESYEQYF.

Many counts were recorded for this clonotype. The rearrangement links TRBV4-2 to TRBJ1-1; TRBD1 matches at 11 bases. The CDR3 has 15 residues. Per germline, CDR1 LGHNA and CDR2 YNFKEQ. J gave up 6 bases and V 4 bases, and 7 bases lay outside the gene matches. CDR3 sequence reads: CASSRGTGGLAEAFF. The CDR3 DNA reads as TGTGCCAGCAGCCGGGGGACAGGGGGTTTGGCTGAAGCTTTCTTT.

The V gene is TRBV11-3, the J gene TRBJ2-2, with 8 positions matching TRBD2. The CDR3 has 18 amino acids. Germline V lookup: CDR1 SGHNT, CDR2 YENEEA. V gave up 0 bases and J gave up 3 bases; unmatched junction bases: 9. CDR3 residues: CASSLDRGGRTYTGELFF. The CDR3 DNA reads TGTGCCAGCAGCTTAGATCGAGGCGGGAGGACCTACACCGGGGAGCTGTTTTTT.

As regards this clonotype: This is likely a read error, given that the CDR3 carries no conserved phenylalanine or tryptophan at its end. The rearrangement uses TRBV11-2 and TRBJ2-2; D is possibly TRBD2 (6 bases). CDR3 length: 15 amino acids. The germline V gene encodes CDR1 SGHAT and CDR2 FQNNGV. Here the CDR3 reads CASGLFGGSAGELFI. CDR3 DNA sequence: TGTGCCAGCGGCTTATTCGGGGGTTCGGCCGGGGAGCTGTTTATT.

For this clonotype: The germline gene is not matched at one end of the junction; a read error may be the cause. J is TRBJ2-1 and V is TRBV4-1, with TRBD2 matching over 9 bases. Germline V gene data show CDR1 as MGHRA and CDR2 as YSYEKL. The CDR3 is made up of 17 amino acids. This chain's CDR3 is CASNQPWGLADFNEQFF. The CDR3 region has the DNA TGCGCCAGCAACCAACCGTGGGGACTAGCAGACTTCAATGAGCAGTTCTTC.

Turning to this clonotype: The junction departs from the called germline gene at one end, perhaps through a read error. This sequence joins TRBV4-1 and TRBJ2-7; 8 bases line up with TRBD2. This CDR3 is 17 amino acids long. CDR1 is MGHRA, CDR2 YSYEKL, per germline. This CDR3 reads CVSSHDTGLVYSYEQYF. CDR3 DNA: TGCGTCAGCAGCCACGATACGGGACTAGTGTACTCCTACGAGCAGTACTTC.

About this clonotype: This sequence may be a read error, since a much larger clone differs from it by one base. The chain uses TRBV7-9 and TRBJ2-3; either TRBD1 or TRBD2 may supply D (5 bases each). V was pared by 0 bases and J by 5 bases, with 15 bases between. Germline values: CDR1 SEHNR, CDR2 FQNEAQ (reference sequence). The CDR3 length is 16 residues. The CDR3 DNA follows: TGTGCCAGCAGCTTAGCCGTCAGGGCCGGAGGAGATACGCAGTATTTT. It translates to CASSLAVRAGGDTQYF.

This clonotype was detected a few times. This may be a read error: a much more frequent sequence differs by one nucleotide. The chain combines TRBV12-3 or TRBV12-4 with TRBJ2-3; no clear D. The CDR3 extends over 12 amino acids. The CDR3 loop is CAGSLGRDTQYF. Written as DNA, the CDR3 is TGTGCCGGCAGTTTAGGCAGAGATACGCAGTATTTT.

This clonotype was observed many times. The CDR3 DNA sequence: TGTGCCAGCAGCCCGGACAGCGAAGGATACGAGCAGTACTTC. The encoded protein is CASSPDSEGYEQYF. V and J are TRBV28 and TRBJ2-7; maybe TRBD1 (6 bases). V lost 6 bases and J 4 bases, leaving 16 bases between the germline ends. The CDR3 totals 14 residues. Germline CDR1 reads MDHEN; CDR2 reads SYDVKM.

The CDR3 coding sequence is TGTGCCAGCAGCCCCACCCCCTCCTCACTATCCTACGAGCAGTACTTC. Its translation is CASSPTPSSLSYEQYF. The chain carries TRBV7-9 and TRBJ2-7; no clear D gene. CDR3 length: 16 amino acids. Per germline, CDR1 SEHNR and CDR2 FQNEAQ (reference sequence). The V and J ends lost 5 bases and 1 base respectively, with 18 bases between them. Using reference TRBV7-9 and TRBJ2-7 for the parts outside the CDR3, the full variable domain is DTGVSQNPRHKITKRGQNVTFRCDPISEHNRLYWYRQTLGQGPEFLTYFQNEAQLEKSRLLSDRFSAERPKGSFSTLEIQRTEQGDSAMYLCASSPTPSSLSYEQYFGPGTRLTVT.

The rearrangement uses TRBV11-2 and TRBJ2-1; 12 bases are a match to TRBD2. The CDR3 runs 16 residues. CDR1 and CDR2 from the germline V gene are SGHAT and FQNNGV. V was pared by 9 bases and J by 12 bases, with 18 bases of the junction left unmatched. DNA for the CDR3: TGTGCCAGGAGCCCCGAAAGGTGGCTAGCGGGGGGGTGGCAGTTCTTC. Encoded protein: CARSPERWLAGGWQFF. Looking up the rest from reference TRBV11-2 and TRBJ2-1 gives the full variable domain: EAGVAQSPRYKIIEKRQSVAFWCNPISGHATLYWYQQILGQGPKLLIQFQNNGVVDDSQLPKDRFSAERLKGVDSTLKIQPAKLEDSAVYLCARSPERWLAGGWQFFGPGTRLTVL.

In this sample, this clonotype turned up once. Sequence at one end of the junction differs from germline and may be a read error. This rearrangement joins TRBV11-1 to TRBJ2-2, with a possible D match to TRBD2 (5 bases). The CDR3 runs 15 residues. Looked up from germline, CDR1 is SGHAT and CDR2 is FQDESV (reference sequence). CDR3 loop: CVSSLVSANTGVLFF. CDR3 sequence (DNA): TGTGTTAGCAGCTTGGTGTCCGCGAACACCGGGGTGCTGTTTTTT. Drawing the rest from reference TRBV11-1 and TRBJ2-2, the complete variable domain is EAEVAQSPRYKITEKSQAVAFWCDPISGHATLYWYRQILGQGPELLVQFQDESVVDDSQLPKDRFSAERLKGVDSTLKIQPAELGDSAMYLCVSSLVSANTGVLFFGEGSRLTVL.

In its sample, this clonotype was seen a few times. This may stem from a read error, because a much larger clone lies one nucleotide away. The J gene is TRBJ2-3, the V gene TRBV10-3, with D uncertain. The ends were cut back, 0 bases at V and 4 bases at J, with 8 bases in the middle. Germline V gene lookup returns CDR1 ENHRY and CDR2 SYGVKD. This CDR3 has 14 residues. In DNA form, the CDR3 reads TGTGCCATCAGTGAGTCCAACGGTTCAGATACGCAGTATTTT. Translating gives CAISESNGSDTQYF.

Regarding this clonotype: The junction and the germline gene differ at one end; a read error may be behind it. This chain uses TRBV6-2 or TRBV6-3 with TRBJ2-3; no clear D. The CDR3 runs 16 residues. Germline V CDR1 and CDR2: MNHEY, SVGEGT. This chain's CDR3 is CVSSYFDPRNTDTQYF. In nucleotides, the CDR3 is TGTGTCAGCAGTTACTTCGACCCCAGGAATACAGATACGCAGTATTTT.

The table lists this clonotype with a few counts. A read error may produce the germline difference seen at one junction end. CDR3 sequence (DNA): TGTAGTGTGTCCAGGGGTGGGTCTGGGGCCAACGTCCTGACTTTC. Translation: CSVSRGGSGANVLTF. The chain combines TRBV20-1 with TRBJ2-6; possible D gene TRBD1, 6 bases. Germline V gene lookup returns CDR1 DFQATT and CDR2 SNEGSKA (reference sequence). This CDR3 contains 15 residues.

About this clonotype: This could be a read error, since a much larger clone is one nucleotide away. The chain joins TRBV5-4 to TRBJ2-3; 7 positions agree with TRBD2. Germline values: CDR1 SGHNT, CDR2 YYREEE (reference sequence). Germline trimming cut 4 bases from V and 5 bases from J; bases unmatched to any gene: 10. The CDR3 spans 15 residues. The DNA for the CDR3 is TGTGCCAGCAGCATCGGCGGGACTACCATAGATACGCAGTATTTT. Translating it yields CASSIGGTTIDTQYF.

On this clonotype: One end of the junction is discordant with germline, which a read error may explain. This chain joins TRBV12-3 or TRBV12-4 and TRBJ2-1; TRBD2 might be the D (6 bases). This CDR3 is 14 amino acids long. CDR3 coding DNA: TGTGCCAACAGTCCAAGACTAGATGTCGATGAGCAGTTCTTC. Amino acid sequence: CANSPRLDVDEQFF.

About this clonotype: A read error is possible here, since a much larger clone lies one base away. The chain has TRBV7-9 and TRBJ1-1, with a weak D call TRBD1 (5 bases). The germline V gene encodes CDR1 SEHNR and CDR2 FQNEAQ (reference sequence). CDR3 length: 12 residues. The CDR3 here is CASGLVAGKAFF. The CDR3 nucleotides are TGTGCCAGCGGCTTAGTGGCAGGGAAAGCTTTCTTT.